A selection of T cell receptor beta chains follows, all from one sample in a study of shared clonotypes between healthy human individuals. Assay used: immunoSEQ multiplex PCR; TCRdb lists only in-frame clones, some missing. The sample lists around 700,000 clones, around 72% occurring once. The sequenced sample consisted of memory CD4+ T cells sorted from blood. Source of these receptors: a woman in her 30s in good health. CDR3s include the opening cysteine and the closing phenylalanine or tryptophan. Fields, in order: J gene, clone size, D gene, V gene, CDR3 DNA, CDR3 protein. A D gene is named only where the DNA matches it firmly. Only some rows state a clone size, as once, few, many or a class for expanded clones.

J: TRBJ1-1; size: few; D: NA; V: TRBV10-1; DNA: TGCGCCAGCAGTGAGTCCGGCGGGAACACTGAAGCTTTCTTT; CDR3: CASSESGGNTEAFF
J: TRBJ2-1; size: NA; D: TRBD2; V: TRBV5-1; DNA: TGCGCCAGCAGCTTGTCTGTGACTAGCGGGAGTTATGAGCAGTTCTTC; CDR3: CASSLSVTSGSYEQFF
J: TRBJ1-3; size: NA; D: NA; V: TRBV29-1; DNA: TGCAGCGTTGTCCAGGGACCCTCTGGAAACACCATATATTTT; CDR3: CSVVQGPSGNTIYF
J: TRBJ2-1; size: NA; D: TRBD2; V: TRBV5-1; DNA: TGCGCCAGCAGCCTAAGACTAGCATCGTACAATGAGCAGTTCTTC; CDR3: CASSLRLASYNEQFF
J: TRBJ2-2; size: NA; D: TRBD1; V: TRBV5-5; DNA: TGTGCCAGCAGCTTTAGACAGGGTGGCGGGGAGCTGTTTTTT; CDR3: CASSFRQGGGELFF
J: TRBJ2-7; size: once; D: NA; V: TRBV10-3; DNA: TGTGCCATCAGTGAGTCCGGATGGGGGAGAGGCGAGCAGTACTTC; CDR3: CAISESGWGRGEQYF
J: TRBJ2-1; size: few; D: TRBD2; V: TRBV2; DNA: TGTGCCAGCAGCTTTAGCGGGAGGTACAATGAGCAGTTCTTC; CDR3: CASSFSGRYNEQFF
J: TRBJ2-5; size: NA; D: NA; V: TRBV29-1; DNA: TGCAGCTTCGTGGGTGGGGAGACCCAGTACTTC; CDR3: CSFVGGETQYF
J: TRBJ2-7; size: once; D: TRBD2; V: TRBV19; DNA: TGTGCCAGTAGTAATAGCGGGAGTTTGTCCGAGCAGTACTTC; CDR3: CASSNSGSLSEQYF
J: TRBJ2-2; size: NA; D: TRBD2; V: TRBV10-3; DNA: TGTGCCATCAGTGTTGGATTAGCGGGAGCTAATACCGGGGAGCTGTTTTTT; CDR3: CAISVGLAGANTGELFF
J: TRBJ1-2; size: NA; D: NA; V: TRBV5-1; DNA: TGCGCCAGCAGCTTGGGCGATCTGGGCTACACCTTC; CDR3: CASSLGDLGYTF
J: TRBJ2-3; size: NA; D: NA; V: TRBV28; DNA: TGTGCCAGCACTATTGGGACAGATACGCAGTATTTT; CDR3: CASTIGTDTQYF
J: TRBJ2-1; size: NA; D: NA; V: TRBV6-1; DNA: TGTGCCAGCAAACGGCTAAGCTCCTACAATGAGCAGTTCTTC; CDR3: CASKRLSSYNEQFF
J: TRBJ2-7; size: few; D: NA; V: TRBV27; DNA: TGTGCCAGCAGTTTTGCCCCCCCATTTGTGGGAGAGAGGGGCGAGCAGTACTTC; CDR3: CASSFAPPFVGERGEQYF
J: TRBJ2-3; size: NA; D: TRBD2; V: TRBV15; DNA: TGTGCCACCAGCAGAGTAGGAGCGGGACTTGCAGATACGCAGTATTTT; CDR3: CATSRVGAGLADTQYF
J: TRBJ2-4; size: NA; D: NA; V: TRBV29-1; DNA: TGCAGCGTTGGGGAGTCTTTCAAAAACATTCAGTACTTC; CDR3: CSVGESFKNIQYF
J: TRBJ1-3; size: NA; D: NA; V: TRBV9; DNA: TGTGCCAGCAGCGGCGGGACGGGAGACTCTGGAAACACCATATATTTT; CDR3: CASSGGTGDSGNTIYF
J: TRBJ2-1; size: once; D: NA; V: TRBV29-1; DNA: TGCAGCGTTGAAATCCGGGCAGGGATTGGTAATGAGCAGTTCTTC; CDR3: CSVEIRAGIGNEQFF
J: TRBJ2-2; size: NA; D: NA; V: TRBV7-8; DNA: TGTGCCAGCAGCTTATTGGGCCTTTGGACACTGAACACCGGGGAGCTGTTTTTT; CDR3: CASSLLGLWTLNTGELFF
J: TRBJ2-1; size: NA; D: NA; V: TRBV15; DNA: TGTGCCACCAGCCCCAGGGAGGGGGGAGGGCCCCCCTACAATGAGCAGTTCTTC; CDR3: CATSPREGGGPPYNEQFF
J: TRBJ1-5; size: NA; D: NA; V: TRBV27; DNA: TGTGCCACCCCGAGGGAGGGGCATCATCAGCCCCAGCATTTT; CDR3: CATPREGHHQPQHF
J: TRBJ2-1; size: NA; D: NA; V: TRBV19; DNA: TGTGCCAGTAGTAATGTGGACTTTTCCTACAATGAGCAGTTCTTC; CDR3: CASSNVDFSYNEQFF
J: TRBJ2-3; size: once; D: NA; V: TRBV14; DNA: TGTGCCAGCAGCCCTTTTAACTCAGATACGCAGTATTTT; CDR3: CASSPFNSDTQYF
J: TRBJ2-7; size: NA; D: NA; V: TRBV9; DNA: TGTGCCAGCAGCGTAAGCAGGGCATCCGAGCAGTACTTC; CDR3: CASSVSRASEQYF
J: TRBJ2-7; size: NA; D: NA; V: TRBV7-3; DNA: TGTGCCAGCAGCACCCCGCCCCGCTACGAGCAGTACTTC; CDR3: CASSTPPRYEQYF
J: TRBJ2-1; size: NA; D: NA; V: TRBV5-6; DNA: TGTGCCAGCAGCTTGCGTGGGAGCGCGAGGAGCTCCTACAATGAGCAGTTCTTC; CDR3: CASSLRGSARSSYNEQFF
J: TRBJ2-1; size: NA; D: TRBD2; V: TRBV7-2; DNA: TGTGCCAGCAGGAGGACTAGCGGAGACAATGAGCAGTTCTTC; CDR3: CASRRTSGDNEQFF
J: TRBJ1-2; size: NA; D: TRBD1; V: TRBV28; DNA: TGTGCCAGCAGAATTGGGACAGATGGGGGCTACACCTTC; CDR3: CASRIGTDGGYTF
J: TRBJ1-5; size: NA; D: NA; V: TRBV19; DNA: TGTGCCAGTACTTTCGGACATCATCGGGGCAATCAGCCCCAGCATTTT; CDR3: CASTFGHHRGNQPQHF
J: TRBJ1-6; size: NA; D: TRBD1; V: TRBV4-1; DNA: TGCGCCAGCAGCACCTCAGGGGGCTCACCCCTCCACTTT; CDR3: CASSTSGGSPLHF
J: TRBJ2-3; size: NA; D: NA; V: TRBV11-2; DNA: TGTGCCAGCAGCCTCTCCGTAGGGAGCACAGATACGCAGTATTTT; CDR3: CASSLSVGSTDTQYF
J: TRBJ2-2; size: NA; D: NA; V: TRBV7-2; DNA: TGTGCCAGCAGCTTTCCAGGGGCCGGGGAGCTGTTTTTT; CDR3: CASSFPGAGELFF
J: TRBJ1-2; size: NA; D: NA; V: TRBV28; DNA: TGTGCTTCCGGGGGTGGCTACACCTTC; CDR3: CASGGGYTF
J: TRBJ2-1; size: NA; D: NA; V: TRBV5-6; DNA: TGTGCCAGCAGCCCCCCACACGGGAATGAGCAGTTCTTC; CDR3: CASSPPHGNEQFF
J: TRBJ1-1; size: NA; D: NA; V: TRBV2; DNA: TGTGCCAGCACCGGGACACTGAACACTGAAGCTTTCTTT; CDR3: CASTGTLNTEAFF
J: TRBJ2-5; size: few; D: TRBD2; V: TRBV5-6; DNA: TGTGCCAGCAGCTTGGACCTAGCGGGAAAAGAGACCCAGTACTTC; CDR3: CASSLDLAGKETQYF
J: TRBJ2-5; size: few; D: TRBD2; V: TRBV19; DNA: TGTGCCAGTAGTTTTAGCGGGAGAACCCGAGGGGAGACCCAGTACTTC; CDR3: CASSFSGRTRGETQYF
J: TRBJ2-6; size: NA; D: NA; V: TRBV19; DNA: TGTGCCAGTAGTATCAGCTCTGGGGCCAACGTCCTGACTTTC; CDR3: CASSISSGANVLTF
J: TRBJ2-7; size: NA; D: TRBD2; V: TRBV6-1; DNA: TGTGCCAGCAGTGCCGCGTCGGGAGGGGAGCAGTACTTC; CDR3: CASSAASGGEQYF
J: TRBJ2-5; size: NA; D: TRBD1; V: TRBV5-1; DNA: TGCGCCAGCAGCTCGACAGGGGGAATCCAAGAGACCCAGTACTTC; CDR3: CASSSTGGIQETQYF
J: TRBJ1-1; size: NA; D: NA; V: TRBV28; DNA: TGTGCCAGCAGTTTCGAAGAAGCTTTCTTT; CDR3: CASSFEEAFF
J: TRBJ2-3; size: NA; D: NA; V: TRBV28; DNA: TGTGCCAGCAGTCGCGGCGGGACCACAGATACGCAGTATTTT; CDR3: CASSRGGTTDTQYF
J: TRBJ2-2; size: few; D: NA; V: TRBV5-8; DNA: TGTGCCAGCAGCTTGAGGGTACCCGGGGAGCTGTTTTTT; CDR3: CASSLRVPGELFF
J: TRBJ1-5; size: NA; D: NA; V: TRBV28; DNA: TGTGCCAGCAGTTTATCAGGGGCGGCTCAGCCCCAGCATTTT; CDR3: CASSLSGAAQPQHF
J: TRBJ2-1; size: NA; D: NA; V: TRBV19; DNA: TGTGCCAGTAGACGCAGGGAACGTAACAATGAGCAGTTCTTC; CDR3: CASRRRERNNEQFF
J: TRBJ2-3; size: NA; D: NA; V: TRBV5-1; DNA: TGCGCCAGCGATGGTGGGGGCCTGACAGATACGCAGTATTTT; CDR3: CASDGGGLTDTQYF
J: TRBJ1-5; size: NA; D: TRBD1; V: TRBV4-2; DNA: TGTGCCAGCAGCCAAGGGGGGACAGAGAATCAGCCCCAGCATTTT; CDR3: CASSQGGTENQPQHF
J: TRBJ1-1; size: once; D: NA; V: TRBV7-9; DNA: TGTGCCAGCAGCGTCTGGGGAGGGTTGAACACTGAAGCTTTCTTT; CDR3: CASSVWGGLNTEAFF
J: TRBJ2-2; size: NA; D: NA; V: TRBV29-1; DNA: TGCAGCGTTGACAAGGGAAACACCGGGGAGCTGTTTTTT; CDR3: CSVDKGNTGELFF
J: TRBJ1-1; size: NA; D: NA; V: TRBV4-1; DNA: TGCGCCAGCAGCCAATTTTTTACTAAATTGACTGAAGCTTTCTTT; CDR3: CASSQFFTKLTEAFF
J: TRBJ2-3; size: NA; D: NA; V: TRBV15; DNA: TGTGCCACCAGCAGCGACACGGGGGAAACGACAGATACGCAGTATTTT; CDR3: CATSSDTGETTDTQYF
J: TRBJ2-3; size: NA; D: TRBD2; V: TRBV7-9; DNA: TGTGCCAGCAGCTCGGGACTAGCGGGAGGGTGGGCCGCAGATACGCAGTATTTT; CDR3: CASSSGLAGGWAADTQYF
J: TRBJ1-4; size: few; D: NA; V: TRBV7-2; DNA: TGTGCCAGTTCCTGGGGAGGGAGTAATGAAAAACTGTTTTTT; CDR3: CASSWGGSNEKLFF
J: TRBJ2-7; size: NA; D: NA; V: TRBV4-2; DNA: TGTGCCAGCAGCACGGGACTCTCGGACGAGCAGTACTTC; CDR3: CASSTGLSDEQYF
J: TRBJ2-3; size: once; D: NA; V: TRBV20-1; DNA: TGCATACCACTTAGCACAGATACGCAGTATTTT; CDR3: CIPLSTDTQYF